Listed here are 15 T cell receptor beta chains from one sample, sequenced in a study of CD8 T cells in ankylosing spondylitis. Whole-study findings and limits: Seemingly distinctive of ankylosing spondylitis blood was a TCR beta motif formed by eight highly homologous variants.

MiXCR, run by TCRdb on the 5' RACE reads, gives a single entry per CDR3 protein. This table holds about 800,000 distinct CDR3 sequences, approximately 12% found once. Their specific antigens are unknown. Sequencing was done on a sample of blood, either unsorted or a sorted T cell fraction (not recorded which). The receptor set was obtained from a male donor with ankylosing spondylitis.

The chain combines TRBV12-3 or TRBV12-4 with TRBJ2-7; TRBD2 aligns across 7 bases. After removal of 2 bases from V and 1 base from J, the junction contained 8 bases not matched to a gene. This CDR3 spans 16 amino acids. The CDR3 reads CASSLRGGLESYEQYF. The CDR3 coding sequence is TGTGCCAGCAGTTTACGGGGAGGGCTTGAATCCTACGAGCAGTACTTC.

This clonotype has a handful of counts. The CDR3 DNA reads as TGTGCCAGCAGCTTAGACGGGGGTGGGACTGCGAGGAACTATGGCTACACCTTC. It specifies CASSLDGGGTARNYGYTF. The chain uses TRBV11-1 and TRBJ1-2, with TRBD1 as a possible D gene (5 bases). Trimming stripped 1 base from V and 2 bases from J, with 20 bases between. CDR1 SGHAT and CDR2 FQDESV come from the germline V gene (reference sequence). The CDR3 covers 18 residues.

This clonotype was detected a few times. This chain links TRBV10-3 with TRBJ2-7; maybe TRBD1 (6 bases). Germline CDR1 is ENHRY and CDR2 is SYGVKD. The CDR3 extends over 13 amino acids. The ends were cut back, 7 bases at V and 5 bases at J, with 15 bases in the middle. CDR3 sequence: CAITSGVGDEQYF. The CDR3, as DNA: TGTGCCATCACCTCAGGGGTTGGGGACGAGCAGTACTTC.

CDR3 nucleotide sequence: TGTGCCAGCAGTTATCAGGACTACCAGAGCACAGATACGCAGTATTTT. Its protein product is CASSYQDYQSTDTQYF. The J gene is TRBJ2-3, the V gene TRBV6-5, with D tentatively TRBD2 (6 bases). Germline V gene sequence: CDR1 MNHEY, CDR2 SVGAGI. The V end lost 3 bases, the J end lost 0 bases, and 13 bases lay between the germline ends. The CDR3 sequence is 16 residues long.

This clonotype was seen ten or more times. The rearrangement links TRBV15 to TRBJ2-3; 10 bases are shared with TRBD2. J gave up 13 bases and V 0 bases, and 4 bases lay outside the gene matches. Germline values: CDR1 LNHNV, CDR2 YYDKDF (reference sequence). The CDR3 is 13 residues long. The CDR3 nucleotides are TGTGCCACCAGCAGAGAGGGGACTAGCGTTAAGTATTTT. It specifies CATSREGTSVKYF.

This clonotype was counted between two and nine times. The chain couples TRBV4-3 to TRBJ2-3; TRBD1 aligns across 9 bases. Germline CDR1 LGHNA, CDR2 YSLEER. The ends lost 5 bases at V and 2 bases at J; junction bases unmatched: 8. The CDR3 is made up of 16 amino acids. The CDR3 is CASSAQTGGITDTQYF. DNA for the CDR3: TGCGCCAGCAGCGCCCAGACAGGGGGAATCACAGATACGCAGTATTTT.

This clonotype was found many times. The chain joins TRBV18 to TRBJ2-3; D uncertain. Germline CDR1 is KGHSH and CDR2 is LQKENI. This CDR3 spans 11 amino acids. The ends were cut back, 3 bases at V and 5 bases at J, with 3 bases in the middle. CDR3 amino acids: CASSPLDTQYF. The DNA for the CDR3 is TGTGCCAGCTCACCCTTAGATACGCAGTATTTT.

This clonotype was found many times. The genes are TRBV29-1 and TRBJ1-2; D is perhaps TRBD1 (5 bases). The V gene's germline CDR1 is SQVTM and CDR2 ANQGSEA. This CDR3 spans 11 amino acids. V lost 6 bases to trimming and J lost 8 bases, with 13 bases between them. CDR3 amino acids: CSVGVLWGYTF. DNA for the CDR3: TGCAGCGTAGGGGTTTTGTGGGGCTACACCTTC.

A single count supports this clonotype. The CDR3 sequence is CASSFEEGYSPLHF. CDR3 nucleotides: TGTGCCAGCAGTTTTGAGGAGGGCTATTCACCCCTCCACTTT. The V call is TRBV12-3 or TRBV12-4, the J call TRBJ1-6; D is undetermined. Trimming took 3 bases from V and 8 from J, leaving 11 bases between them. This CDR3 spans 14 amino acids.

The chain employs TRBV4-3 and TRBJ1-1; D is uncertain. Per germline, CDR1 LGHNA and CDR2 YSLEER. There are 14 residues in the CDR3. V was cut by 1 base and J by 3 bases, with 9 bases left in between. CDR3 coding DNA: TGCGCCAGCAGCCAAGGCATGAGGGACACTGAAGCTTTCTTT. Amino acid sequence: CASSQGMRDTEAFF.

This clonotype was observed a handful of times. V gene TRBV6-1 combines with J gene TRBJ2-7; no clear D. V dropped 4 bases and J dropped 0 bases, with 10 bases sitting between them. This CDR3 has 14 amino acids. The germline V gene encodes CDR1 MNHNS and CDR2 SASEGT. Written as DNA, the CDR3 is TGTGCCAGCAGTGCCGTCGGTTTCTCCTACGAGCAGTACTTC. Protein sequence: CASSAVGFSYEQYF.

This clonotype was recorded a few times. The DNA for the CDR3 is TGCAGTGCCGGCGGGGGAATGGGGCAGCCCCAGCATTTT. This encodes CSAGGGMGQPQHF. The chain is built from TRBV20-1 and TRBJ1-5, with D possibly being TRBD1 (5 bases). Germline V CDR1 and CDR2: DFQATT, SNEGSKA (reference sequence). CDR3 length: 13 residues. V lost 6 bases to trimming and J lost 7 bases, with 16 bases between them.

The rearrangement joins TRBV5-1 to TRBJ1-1; D uncertain. The CDR3 extends over 12 amino acids. The V end lost 4 bases, the J end lost 7 bases, and 11 bases lay between the germline ends. Germline V gene data show CDR1 as SGHRS and CDR2 as YFSETQ. The CDR3 spells CASSQMDGEAFF. For the CDR3, the DNA is TGCGCCAGCAGCCAGATGGACGGTGAAGCTTTCTTT.

This clonotype has only a few counts. The genes are TRBV5-1 and TRBJ2-7; the match to TRBD1 covers 9 bases. The CDR3 spans 14 residues. Germline V CDR1 and CDR2: SGHRS, YFSETQ. With 6 bases clipped from V and 2 bases from J, the junction kept 6 bases outside the gene matches. The CDR3 DNA is TGCGCCAGCAACTCGGGACAGGGCGCCTACGAGCAGTACTTC. Its protein product is CASNSGQGAYEQYF.

There are many counts of this clonotype. The V call is TRBV6-5, the J call TRBJ2-2; D unresolved. There are 13 residues in the CDR3. Deletions cut 0 bases from V and 6 bases from J, with 5 bases between. Germline loops: CDR1 MNHEY, CDR2 SVGAGI. The CDR3: CASSYSIAGELFF. In DNA, the CDR3 is TGTGCCAGCAGTTACTCGATTGCCGGGGAGCTGTTTTTT.